Presented here are 9 T cell receptor beta chains from one specimen sequenced in a study of lymphopenia after photon versus proton radiotherapy. Here immunoSEQ multiplex PCR was the method, and the copy in TCRdb shows in-frame clones only, minus some. The sample gives 45,000 to 65,000 clones, 92% of which show up once; around 17% is in the top ten. The input for sequencing was peripheral blood, taken from a patient treated with photon-based radiotherapy. Receptor source: a middle-aged woman with cholangiocarcinoma.

This clone has just one count. One end of the junction does not line up with germline, which may come from a read error. This sequence joins TRBV29-1 and TRBJ1-2; no reliable D call. The CDR3 runs 10 residues. The germline CDR1 and CDR2 sequences are SQVTM and ANQGSEA. CDR3 residues: CSVEAQTRDF. The CDR3 region has the DNA TGCAGCGTTGAAGCTCAAACCCGGGACTTC.

This chain connects TRBV18 to TRBJ2-1; TRBD2 matches at 8 bases. V gave up 1 base and J gave up 5 bases; unmatched junction bases: 7. The CDR3 is 16 amino acids. Germline V gene sequence: CDR1 KGHSH, CDR2 LQKENI. CDR3 sequence: CASSPRRGSGDNEQFF. The CDR3, as DNA: TGTGCCAGCTCACCACGGCGGGGTAGCGGGGACAATGAGCAGTTCTTC. Full variable domain (remainder filled in from reference TRBV18 and TRBJ2-1): NAGVMQNPRHLVRRRGQEARLRCSPMKGHSHVYWYRQLPEEGLKFMVYLQKENIIDESGMPKERFSAEFPKEGPSILRIQQVVRGDSAAYFCASSPRRGSGDNEQFFGPGTRLTVL.

The V call is TRBV7-9, the J call TRBJ2-7; TRBD1 matches at 12 bases. Germline V CDR1 and CDR2: SEHNR, FQNEAQ (reference sequence). The CDR3 consists of 14 residues. V shed 5 bases and J 7 bases; nucleotides not matched to a gene: 6. DNA of the CDR3: TGTGCCAGCAGCCCCGGGACAGGGGGCTGGGAGCAGTACTTC. This translates into CASSPGTGGWEQYF.

The rearrangement uses TRBV6-5 and TRBJ1-4; D not certain. CDR1 and CDR2 from the germline V gene are MNHEY and SVGAGI. CDR3 length equals 15 residues. The V and J ends lost 1 base and 3 bases respectively, with 9 bases between them. The CDR3 DNA follows: TGTGCCAGCAGTTACTTGGGTTCGGCTAATGAAAAACTGTTTTTT. Amino acids: CASSYLGSANEKLFF.

Worth noting for this clone: A junction end diverges from the germline sequence, so it may reflect a read error. The chain employs TRBV7-7 and TRBJ2-1, with 7 bases aligning to TRBD1. The CDR3 covers 16 residues. Germline V gene sequence: CDR1 SSHAT, CDR2 FNYEAQ (reference sequence). The CDR3 is CASSLNEGATPNEQFF. For the CDR3, the DNA is TGTGCTAGCAGCCTAAATGAGGGGGCTACCCCGAATGAGCAGTTCTTC.

J is TRBJ1-1 and V is TRBV25-1, with 9 positions matching TRBD1. V lost 3 bases to trimming and J lost 0 bases; unmatched junction nucleotides: 8. CDR3 size: 17 residues. The germline CDR1 and CDR2 sequences are MGHDK and SYGVNS. This chain's CDR3 is CASSDRDRARLNTEAFF. In nucleotides, the CDR3 is TGTGCCAGCAGTGATCGGGACAGGGCCCGCCTGAACACTGAAGCTTTCTTT.

The chain joins TRBV5-5 to TRBJ1-2; D might be TRBD1 (6 bases). CDR3 size: 16 residues. V was trimmed by 4 bases and J by 0 bases, leaving 16 bases between them. Germline values: CDR1 SGHKS, CDR2 YYEKEE (reference sequence). The CDR3 DNA sequence: TGTGCCAGCAGCCCACGACTGACAGGAGCTAACTATGGCTACACCTTC. Protein: CASSPRLTGANYGYTF. Full variable domain (rest looked up from reference TRBV5-5 and TRBJ1-2): DAGVTQSPTHLIKTRGQQVTLRCSPISGHKSVSWYQQVLGQGPQFIFQYYEKEERGRGNFPDRFSARQFPNYSSELNVNALLLGDSALYLCASSPRLTGANYGYTFGSGTRLTVV.

The J gene is TRBJ2-2, the V gene TRBV11-2, with 7 bases lining up with TRBD1. V was pared by 6 bases and J by 3 bases, with 10 bases of the junction left unmatched. The CDR3 contains 16 residues. Germline assignment: CDR1 SGHAT and CDR2 FQNNGV. This CDR3 reads CASSSGEGGYTGELFF. In DNA, the CDR3 is TGTGCCAGCAGTTCAGGAGAAGGGGGCTACACCGGGGAGCTGTTTTTT.

The rearrangement joins TRBV5-1 to TRBJ1-1; 8 nucleotides align to TRBD1. Germline V lookup: CDR1 SGHRS, CDR2 YFSETQ. This CDR3 has 15 amino acids. Trimming at V came to 4 bases and at J to 3 bases, leaving 8 bases not matched to a gene. The CDR3, as DNA: TGCGCCAGCAGCGCAAAAACAGGGGGAGACACTGAAGCTTTCTTT. Translated: CASSAKTGGDTEAFF.